Presented here are 19 T cell receptor beta chains from one specimen sequenced in a study of cytomegalovirus exposure and HLA in healthy donors. Primers for the PCR totalled 60 Vbeta and 13 Jbeta. Clones were read by immunoSEQ multiplex PCR, and TCRdb kept only the in-frame ones, dropping some. The sample lists 250,000 to 350,000 clones, roughly 85% seen once, with less than 4.5% in the top ten. The sequenced sample was PBMCs. Every receptor here comes from a middle-aged man in good health and CMV-seropositive.

The J gene is TRBJ1-5, the V gene TRBV7-8, with 7 bases identical to TRBD1. There are 16 residues in the CDR3. The trim removed 7 bases at V and 5 bases at J, leaving 14 bases unmatched. CDR1 and CDR2 (germline): SGHVS, FQNEAQ. The CDR3 protein is CASTIGLQGTDQPQHF. CDR3 nucleotides: TGTGCCAGCACCATAGGGCTACAGGGGACGGATCAGCCCCAGCATTTT.

This rearrangement joins TRBV30 to TRBJ2-7, with 8 bases identical to TRBD1. The CDR3 has 16 amino acids. The germline gives CDR1 GTSNPN, CDR2 SVGIG (reference sequence). Trimming took 0 bases from V and 1 from J; bases not matched to a gene: 8. The CDR3 is CAWSVPQDRVSYEQYF. In nucleotides, the CDR3 is TGTGCCTGGAGTGTACCCCAGGACAGGGTATCCTACGAGCAGTACTTC. Based on the CDR3 plus reference TRBV30 and TRBJ2-7, the full variable domain is SQTIHQWPATLVQPVGSPLSLECTVEGTSNPNLYWYRQAAGRGLQLLFYSVGIGQISSEVPQNLSASRPQDRQFILSSKKLLLSDSGFYLCAWSVPQDRVSYEQYFGPGTRLTVT.

This clone has just one count. The chain uses TRBV7-3 and TRBJ2-5; a possible D gene is TRBD2 (7 bases). The CDR3 sequence is 16 residues long. Trimming took 1 base from V and 2 from J, leaving 14 bases between them. CDR1 SGHTA and CDR2 FQGTGA come from the germline V gene. The chain's CDR3 is CASSLSAGASQETQYF. The DNA of the CDR3 is TGTGCCAGCAGCTTAAGCGCGGGGGCAAGTCAAGAGACCCAGTACTTC.

The V gene is TRBV29-1, the J gene TRBJ2-5; D possibly corresponds to TRBD2 (5 bases). The DNA end favors TRBJ2-7, so the J call may be wrong. The CDR3 runs 14 residues. Germline CDR1 reads SQVTM; CDR2 reads ANQGSEA. In DNA form, the CDR3 reads TGCAGCGTTGTATTGATGGGAGCCTACTACGAGCAGTACTTC. Protein: CSVVLMGAYYEQYF.

The CDR3 here is CASSPYRGGKNIQYF. CDR3 nucleotides: TGTGCCAGCAGTCCCTACAGGGGGGGCAAAAACATTCAGTACTTC. V and J are TRBV28 and TRBJ2-4, with D possibly TRBD1 on 8 matching bases. The V and J ends lost 5 bases and 3 bases respectively, with 14 bases between them. The CDR3 has 15 residues. Per the germline V gene, CDR1 is MDHEN and CDR2 is SYDVKM.

The DNA for the CDR3 is TGCGCCAGCAGCTTGGCCGGGGGTAGAGGATCCTACGAGCAGTACTTC. This encodes CASSLAGGRGSYEQYF. The V and J genes are TRBV5-1 and TRBJ2-7; possibly TRBD2 for D (6 bases). The CDR3 is made up of 16 amino acids. Between the trimmed V and J ends, which lost 0 bases and 1 base, there was a span of 14 bases. Germline-derived CDR1 and CDR2 are SGHRS and YFSETQ.

This chain uses TRBV29-1 with TRBJ2-7; 9 nucleotides line up with TRBD1. The CDR3 contains 14 residues. Germline CDR1 reads SQVTM; CDR2 reads ANQGSEA. V lost 7 bases, J lost 4 bases, and 11 bases stayed unmatched. CDR3 in DNA: TGCAGCGCCGATGCCGGGACAGGGATTTACGAGCAGTACTTC. This translates into CSADAGTGIYEQYF.

With regard to this clone: An end of the junction does not agree with germline; a read error may underlie this. This sequence joins TRBV7-9 and TRBJ1-1, with D perhaps matching TRBD1 (5 bases). Germline V gene sequence: CDR1 SEHNR, CDR2 FQNEAQ (reference sequence). The CDR3 extends over 12 amino acids. The chain's CDR3 is CSSSRTPTEAFF. The CDR3 region has the DNA TGTTCCAGCAGCCGGACACCCACTGAAGCTTTCTTT. The complete variable domain, with remaining parts taken from reference TRBV7-9 and TRBJ1-1, reads DTGVSQNPRHKITKRGQNVTFRCDPISEHNRLYWYRQTLGQGPEFLTYFQNEAQLEKSRLLSDRFSAERPKGSFSTLEIQRTEQGDSAMYLCSSSRTPTEAFFGQGTRLTVV.

A few counts support this clone. This chain joins TRBV7-8 and TRBJ1-1, with a tentative D call TRBD1 (6 bases). This CDR3 spans 16 amino acids. Trimming cost V 1 base and J 1 base, with 13 bases left between them. The germline V gene encodes CDR1 SGHVS and CDR2 FQNEAQ. The chain's CDR3 is CASSLVTPQGNTEAFF. The DNA for the CDR3 is TGTGCCAGCAGCTTAGTTACCCCACAGGGGAACACTGAAGCTTTCTTT.

The chain uses TRBV27 and TRBJ1-1; 9 nucleotides line up with TRBD1. Unmatched junction bases numbered 10, after V lost 2 bases and J lost 9 bases. The CDR3 has 15 residues. CDR1 and CDR2 (germline): MNHEY, SMNVEV (reference sequence). The CDR3 DNA reads as TGTGCCAGCAGTTTAGTGGGACAGGGATTAAGAAAAGCTTTCTTT. Translating gives CASSLVGQGLRKAFF.

The chain employs TRBV5-4 and TRBJ2-7; a weak D match, TRBD2 (6 bases). There are 14 residues in the CDR3. The germline CDR1 and CDR2 sequences are SGHNT and YYREEE (reference sequence). The V end lost 1 base, the J end lost 6 bases, and 14 bases lay between the germline ends. The CDR3 is CASSLTGAHSEQYF. The CDR3 DNA reads TGTGCCAGCAGCTTGACGGGAGCCCATAGCGAGCAGTACTTC.

This sequence joins TRBV11-3 and TRBJ2-7; 7 nucleotides match TRBD2. The V gene's germline CDR1 is SGHNT and CDR2 YENEEA. J gave up 3 bases and V 1 base, and 0 bases lay outside the gene matches. The CDR3 runs to 13 residues. Here the CDR3 reads CASSLGGGYEQYF. DNA for the CDR3: TGTGCCAGCAGCTTAGGCGGGGGCTACGAGCAGTACTTC.

This chain uses TRBV7-9 with TRBJ2-4; D gene unclear. There are 11 residues in the CDR3. CDR1 is SEHNR, CDR2 FQNEAQ, per germline (reference sequence). V lost 5 bases to trimming and J lost 7 bases, with 6 bases between them. The chain's CDR3 is CASSPSNIQYF. CDR3 nucleotide sequence: TGTGCCAGCAGCCCGTCTAACATTCAGTACTTC.

The chain uses TRBV6-5 and TRBJ2-5; D ambiguous. The CDR3 covers 14 residues. V was shortened by 6 bases and J by 1 base, with 12 bases between the two germline ends. Per the germline V gene, CDR1 is MNHEY and CDR2 is SVGAGI. The DNA of the CDR3 is TGTGCCAGCAGCCTCTCGGGTGCCCAAGAGACCCAGTACTTC. Its translation is CASSLSGAQETQYF.

The V gene is TRBV27, the J gene TRBJ2-1; TRBD2 aligns across 8 bases. Germline CDR1 MNHEY, CDR2 SMNVEV (reference sequence). The CDR3 consists of 16 residues. The trim removed 6 bases at V and 6 bases at J, leaving 13 bases unmatched. CDR3 in DNA: TGTGCCAGCAGCTTTCGCGGGGGGCGCCGGGGCAATGAGCAGTTCTTC. This codes for CASSFRGGRRGNEQFF.

This clone was counted once. The chain joins TRBV11-2 to TRBJ2-1; tentative D call: TRBD1 (5 bases). The germline V gene encodes CDR1 SGHAT and CDR2 FQNNGV. The CDR3 has 13 amino acids. The V end lost 1 base, the J end lost 8 bases, and 9 bases lay between the germline ends. DNA of the CDR3: TGTGCCAGCAGCTTAGTCATCAGGGATGAGCAGTTCTTC. This encodes CASSLVIRDEQFF.

The chain employs TRBV28 and TRBJ2-1; 8 nucleotides align to TRBD2. The ends lost 3 bases at V and 4 bases at J; junction bases unmatched: 14. CDR3 length: 18 amino acids. The germline CDR1 and CDR2 sequences are MDHEN and SYDVKM. CDR3 residues: CASSFLQLAANLYNEQFF. CDR3 in DNA: TGTGCCAGCAGTTTTCTCCAACTAGCGGCTAATTTGTACAATGAGCAGTTCTTC. Variable domain in full (rest from reference TRBV28 and TRBJ2-1): DVKVTQSSRYLVKRTGEKVFLECVQDMDHENMFWYRQDPGLGLRLIYFSYDVKMKEKGDIPEGYSVSREKKERFSLILESASTNQTSMYLCASSFLQLAANLYNEQFFGPGTRLTVL.

The rearrangement joins TRBV21-1 to TRBJ2-1; the table's D gene call, TRBD2, was not cross checked with the DNA. TRBV21-1 has pseudogene status. CDR3 size: 18 residues. The CDR3 reads CASSNWGLAQGSYNEQFF. The CDR3 DNA reads TGTGCCAGCAGCAACTGGGGACTAGCGCAAGGCTCCTACAATGAGCAGTTCTTC.

V is TRBV10-3 and J is TRBJ1-1; no clear D gene. This CDR3 spans 13 amino acids. With 6 bases removed from V and 5 bases from J, the gap between germline ends came to 13 bases. Germline lookup yields CDR1 ENHRY and CDR2 SYGVKD. CDR3 sequence reads: CAIRVAELTEAFF. The CDR3 DNA sequence: TGTGCCATCAGAGTAGCGGAACTAACTGAAGCTTTCTTT.